The 31 T cell receptor beta chains below all came from one sample that was sequenced in a study of T cells in Graves' hyperthyroidism and ophthalmopathy. From RNA transcripts, TCR beta CDR3 regions were amplified. Primed by the HTBI set, a first-round RT-PCR was run on the TCR CDR3. TCRdb fed the multiplex PCR reads into MiXCR, producing one record per CDR3 protein. The sample carries hundreds of thousands of distinct CDR3 sequences, over 35% recorded once. Input material: blood. The source is a woman in her 40s with Graves' hyperthyroidism.

The chain couples TRBV25-1 to TRBJ1-1; no definite D call. CDR3 length: 11 amino acids. The germline CDR1 and CDR2 sequences are MGHDK and SYGVNS. V was shortened by 10 bases and J by 4 bases, with 10 bases between the two germline ends. The CDR3, as DNA: TGTGCCACTAGGTATAGCACTGAAGCTTTCTTT. It yields the protein CATRYSTEAFF.

As concerns this clonotype: A read error may be the cause here, since a much bigger clone is one base away. This chain joins TRBV20-1 and TRBJ2-7, with TRBD1 as a possible D gene (6 bases). This CDR3 contains 14 residues. Germline values: CDR1 DFQATT, CDR2 SNEGSKA (reference sequence). V lost 6 bases and J lost 2, with 17 bases in between. For the CDR3, the DNA is TGCAGTGCCACAGGGTCCCCTTACCCCTACGAGCAGTACTTC. Translation: CSATGSPYPYEQYF.

The rearrangement joins TRBV2 to TRBJ2-7; D may be TRBD1 or TRBD2 (5 bases each). The CDR3 is 16 residues long. The germline V gene has CDR1 SNHLY and CDR2 FYNNEI. Trimming took off 1 base at V and 2 bases at J, with 15 bases between the two ends. CDR3 DNA: TGTGCCAGCAGTGAAGATGGGCAGGGAGCCCCCTACGAGCAGTACTTC. It is translated as CASSEDGQGAPYEQYF.

This clonotype has just a few counts. Relative to the germline gene, one junction end is altered; a read error may explain this. This chain connects TRBV7-9 to TRBJ2-7, with D uncertain. Germline V gene data show CDR1 as SEHNR and CDR2 as FQNEAQ (reference sequence). This CDR3 spans 14 amino acids. This CDR3 reads CASSPRAGPYEQYF. CDR3 DNA sequence: TGCGCCAGCAGCCCCCGGGCTGGACCCTACGAGCAGTACTTC.

This clonotype was counted between two and nine times. The J gene is TRBJ1-2, the V gene TRBV20-1; TRBD1 agrees at 7 bases. CDR1 and CDR2 from the germline V gene are DFQATT and SNEGSKA (reference sequence). The CDR3 is 15 amino acids. J lost 8 bases, V lost 3 bases, and 15 bases had no gene match. In DNA form, the CDR3 reads TGCAGTGCTAGGGGGCTCGGGACAGCGCCTTGGGGCTACACCTTC. This codes for CSARGLGTAPWGYTF.

The chain recombines TRBV5-1 with TRBJ2-5; TRBD1 agrees at 7 bases. The CDR3 runs 14 residues. V shed 9 bases, J shed 2 bases, and the junction held 10 bases outside the gene matches. Germline assignment: CDR1 SGHRS and CDR2 YFSETQ. CDR3 residues: CATSGGQLQETQYF. The DNA of the CDR3 is TGCGCCACCTCAGGGGGACAGTTACAAGAGACCCAGTACTTC.

The count of this clonotype is one. A read error is possible here, since a much larger clone lies one base away. The genes are TRBV7-2 and TRBJ2-5, with D tentatively TRBD2 (5 bases). The CDR3 runs 13 residues. Germline values: CDR1 SGHTA, CDR2 FQGNSA. CDR3 residues: CASSVDIGEIQYF. CDR3 in DNA: TGTGCCAGCAGCGTAGATATCGGGGAGATCCAGTACTTC.

The table lists this clonotype with many counts. The rearrangement links TRBV7-8 to TRBJ2-5; a possible D gene is TRBD2 (5 bases). Germline lookup yields CDR1 SGHVS and CDR2 FQNEAQ. V lost 3 bases, J lost 5 bases, and 16 bases lay in between. This CDR3 has 15 residues. DNA of the CDR3: TGTGCCAGCAGCTTTCCCCGGGGTTTCCCCGAGACCCAGTACTTC. This codes for CASSFPRGFPETQYF.

At least ten counts were recorded for this clonotype. The genes are TRBV20-1 and TRBJ2-7; maybe TRBD1 (5 bases). V shed 4 bases and J shed 2 bases, with 12 bases lying between them. The CDR3 is 13 residues long. Germline CDR1 DFQATT, CDR2 SNEGSKA (reference sequence). The DNA of the CDR3 is TGCAGTGCTACGGACACGAATCCCTACGAGCAGTACTTC. Translation gives CSATDTNPYEQYF.

This clonotype was found a few times. The chain joins TRBV7-2 to TRBJ2-7, with TRBD1 matching over 7 bases. CDR1 SGHTA and CDR2 FQGNSA come from the germline V gene. CDR3 length: 15 amino acids. V lost 5 bases to trimming and J lost 2 bases; unmatched junction nucleotides: 9. CDR3 DNA sequence: TGTGCCAGCAGCCAAGGTCAGGGGGAGACCTACGAGCAGTACTTC. Translated, it gives CASSQGQGETYEQYF.

The chain recombines TRBV15 with TRBJ2-2; 7 positions agree with TRBD1. The CDR3 runs 16 residues. V trimming: 1 base; J trimming: 3 bases; junction bases outside the gene matches: 5. The germline CDR1 and CDR2 sequences are LNHNV and YYDKDF (reference sequence). The CDR3 loop is CATSRGGQEHTGELFF. CDR3 nucleotide sequence: TGTGCCACCAGCAGAGGAGGACAGGAGCACACCGGGGAGCTGTTTTTT.

In this sample, this clonotype turned up a few times. This chain links TRBV13 with TRBJ1-5, with 9 nucleotides matching TRBD1. CDR3 length equals 15 residues. The V and J ends lost 5 bases and 7 bases, in that order; junction bases with no gene match: 9. The germline V gene has CDR1 PRHDT and CDR2 FYEKMQ (reference sequence). Written as DNA, the CDR3 is TGTGCCAGCAGCCCTTCGGACAGGGGACGGCAGCCCCAGCATTTT. It yields the protein CASSPSDRGRQPQHF.

This clonotype was detected only once. A much larger clone differs by one base, so this may be a read error. The chain links TRBV24-1 to TRBJ2-7; D tentatively reads TRBD1 or TRBD2 (5 bases each). Per germline, CDR1 KGHDR and CDR2 SFDVKD. CDR3 size: 15 residues. CDR3 nucleotides: TGTGCCAGCAGTTTCTCGATCCATCAGGGACACGAGCAGTACTTC. Translating it yields CASSFSIHQGHEQYF.

The gene calls are TRBV5-4 and TRBJ1-1; D unresolved. The V end lost 0 bases, the J end lost 14 bases, and 23 bases lay between the germline ends. Germline CDR1 and CDR2: SGHNT and YYREEE (reference sequence). This CDR3 has 15 amino acids. CDR3 protein: CASSLVALKDPRAFF. The CDR3 nucleotides read TGTGCCAGCAGCTTGGTTGCTTTGAAGGACCCCCGCGCGTTCTTT.

The chain is built from TRBV7-2 and TRBJ1-2; 9 positions match TRBD1. This CDR3 has 14 amino acids. Looked up from germline, CDR1 is SGHTA and CDR2 is FQGNSA. The V segment lost 5 bases and the J segment 7 bases; nucleotides outside the gene matches: 8. CDR3 sequence reads: CASSRTGAQGGYTF. CDR3 DNA sequence: TGTGCCAGCAGCAGGACAGGGGCGCAGGGTGGCTACACCTTC.

The V call is TRBV29-1, the J call TRBJ2-5; TRBD2 might be the D (5 bases). CDR3 length equals 13 residues. Per the germline V gene, CDR1 is SQVTM and CDR2 is ANQGSEA. V lost 1 base and J 5 bases, leaving 11 bases between the germline ends. The CDR3 here is CSVEAGFQETQYF. The CDR3 region has the DNA TGCAGCGTTGAAGCGGGATTTCAGGAGACCCAGTACTTC. Full variable domain (outside the CDR3, taken from reference TRBV29-1 and TRBJ2-5): SAVISQKPSRDICQRGTSLTIQCQVDSQVTMMFWYRQQPGQSLTLIATANQGSEATYESGFVIDKFPISRPNLTFSTLTVSNMSPEDSSIYLCSVEAGFQETQYFGPGTRLLVL.

J is TRBJ1-1 and V is TRBV19; D is possibly TRBD1 (6 bases). Germline CDR1 LNHDA, CDR2 SQIVND (reference sequence). V was clipped by 5 bases and J by 4 bases, with 20 bases between them. The CDR3 consists of 16 residues. CDR3 sequence: CASSPLDGGQATEAFF. The CDR3 DNA sequence: TGTGCCAGTAGTCCTCTTGACGGGGGGCAGGCCACTGAAGCTTTCTTT.

V gene TRBV5-1 combines with J gene TRBJ2-2; D ambiguous. V was cut by 1 base and J by 8 bases, with 9 bases left in between. The V gene's germline CDR1 is SGHRS and CDR2 YFSETQ. CDR3 length: 13 amino acids. In DNA, the CDR3 is TGCGCCAGCAGCTTGCGTCGGTCAGGGGAGCTGTTTTTT. This encodes CASSLRRSGELFF. The variable domain in full, with the rest retrieved from reference TRBV5-1 and TRBJ2-2, is KAGVTQTPRYLIKTRGQQVTLSCSPISGHRSVSWYQQTPGQGLQFLFEYFSETQRNKGNFPGRFSGRQFSNSRSEMNVSTLELGDSALYLCASSLRRSGELFFGEGSRLTVL.

This clonotype was observed a few times. The chain has TRBV20-1 and TRBJ2-7; D may be TRBD2 (6 bases). Trimming took 6 bases from V and 0 from J, leaving 18 bases between them. The germline gives CDR1 DFQATT, CDR2 SNEGSKA (reference sequence). The CDR3 is 15 residues long. The CDR3 region is CSALKAGRSSYEQYF. CDR3 DNA: TGCAGTGCCCTAAAAGCGGGTAGAAGCTCCTACGAGCAGTACTTC.

The chain employs TRBV29-1 and TRBJ2-3, with D maybe TRBD2 (5 bases). This CDR3 spans 12 amino acids. The germline V and J ends were trimmed by 3 bases and 5 bases, with 9 bases remaining between them. Germline values: CDR1 SQVTM, CDR2 ANQGSEA. CDR3 in DNA: TGCAGCGTTGACGACGGGGTAGATACGCAGTATTTT. It translates to CSVDDGVDTQYF.

For this clonotype: A much larger clone lies one base from this, so it may be a read error. V is TRBV5-5 and J is TRBJ1-3, with D unresolved. Trimming removed 6 bases from V and 9 bases from J, with 10 bases in between. The CDR3 is 11 residues long. Germline V gene data show CDR1 as SGHKS and CDR2 as YYEKEE (reference sequence). The CDR3 reads CASTRVSTIYF. The DNA for the CDR3 is TGTGCCAGCACCCGGGTGAGCACCATATATTTT.

The chain is built from TRBV7-8 and TRBJ1-5; D unresolved. This CDR3 is built from 16 residues. Germline V gene data show CDR1 as SGHVS and CDR2 as FQNEAQ. Trimming removed 6 bases at V and 5 bases at J, with 20 bases between. CDR3 region: CASSLSGVGGYQPQHF. The CDR3 region has the DNA TGTGCCAGCAGTTTAAGCGGGGTGGGAGGATATCAGCCCCAGCATTTT.

This clonotype was detected a few times. The chain has TRBV20-1 and TRBJ1-6; no reliable D call. The germline V and J ends were trimmed by 4 bases and 10 bases, with 14 bases remaining between them. The CDR3 consists of 13 residues. CDR1 is DFQATT, CDR2 SNEGSKA, per germline (reference sequence). The CDR3: CSANKEAGSPLHF. The DNA for the CDR3 is TGCAGTGCTAACAAAGAGGCGGGCTCACCCCTCCACTTT.

Remarks on this clonotype: This may be a read error, as it is one base from a much larger clone. The rearrangement joins TRBV20-1 to TRBJ1-6, with TRBD1 as a possible D gene (6 bases). Germline-derived CDR1 and CDR2 are DFQATT and SNEGSKA (reference sequence). V was shortened by 4 bases and J by 14 bases, with 15 bases between the two germline ends. The CDR3 contains 12 residues. CDR3 residues: CSAIDRGESLHF. Written as DNA, the CDR3 is TGCAGTGCTATAGATAGGGGGGAGTCCCTCCACTTT.

This clonotype came up a few times. V is TRBV9 and J is TRBJ2-7, with D perhaps matching TRBD2 (6 bases). CDR1 SGDLS and CDR2 YYNGEE come from the germline V gene. The germline V and J ends were trimmed by 0 bases and 2 bases, with 9 bases remaining between them. CDR3 length: 14 residues. For the CDR3, the DNA is TGTGCCAGCAGCGTAGACGGGAGTACCTACGAGCAGTACTTC. Translated: CASSVDGSTYEQYF.

V and J are TRBV7-8 and TRBJ1-6; possibly TRBD1 for D (6 bases). CDR1 and CDR2 from the germline V gene are SGHVS and FQNEAQ. V dropped 10 bases and J dropped 7 bases, with 14 bases sitting between them. This CDR3 contains 13 residues. DNA of the CDR3: TGTGCCACCGCAGGGGTCCTGAATTCACCCCTCCACTTT. Translation: CATAGVLNSPLHF.

This clonotype occurred many times. The rearrangement uses TRBV7-9 and TRBJ1-2; D is ambiguous. V was trimmed by 1 base and J by 4 bases, leaving 10 bases between them. The CDR3 runs 14 residues. Germline V gives CDR1 SEHNR, CDR2 FQNEAQ (reference sequence). The CDR3 loop is CASSLGGIGYGYTF. The CDR3 coding sequence is TGTGCCAGCAGCTTAGGAGGGATCGGCTATGGCTACACCTTC.

J is TRBJ2-7 and V is TRBV6-5; 10 bases match TRBD1. CDR1 and CDR2 from the germline V gene are MNHEY and SVGAGI. The V and J ends lost 6 bases and 7 bases, in that order; junction bases with no gene match: 15. The length of the CDR3 is 16 residues. The CDR3 is CASSRATGTGVEEQYF. In nucleotides, the CDR3 is TGTGCCAGCAGCAGGGCGACCGGGACAGGGGTTGAGGAGCAGTACTTC.

This clonotype was counted at least ten times. The chain is built from TRBV5-1 and TRBJ2-7, with 7 bases lining up with TRBD1. Germline V lookup: CDR1 SGHRS, CDR2 YFSETQ. This CDR3 has 15 amino acids. With V trimmed by 5 bases and J by 3 bases, 11 bases remained unmatched. The CDR3 loop reads CASSGIRDRRYEQYF. The CDR3 DNA reads as TGCGCCAGCAGTGGGATCCGGGACAGACGCTACGAGCAGTACTTC.

The chain combines TRBV7-9 with TRBJ2-5, with D perhaps assigned TRBD1 or TRBD2 (5 bases each). Germline V gene sequence: CDR1 SEHNR, CDR2 FQNEAQ (reference sequence). Between the trimmed V and J ends, which lost 6 bases and 2 bases, there was a span of 19 bases. This CDR3 has 16 amino acids. DNA of the CDR3: TGTGCCAGCAGTTTATTCTACGGGAAGGGGCAAGAGACCCAGTACTTC. The encoded protein is CASSLFYGKGQETQYF.

The chain carries TRBV24-1 and TRBJ1-2, with D perhaps matching TRBD1 (5 bases). CDR1 is KGHDR and CDR2 is SFDVKD in the germline V gene. Trimming removed 9 bases at V and 5 bases at J, with 15 bases between. The CDR3 contains 13 residues. The CDR3 loop is CATSVGGGYGYTF. DNA for the CDR3: TGTGCCACCTCCGTCGGGGGGGGGTATGGCTACACCTTC.